This T cell receptor (beta chain) originates from a study of cytomegalovirus exposure and HLA in healthy donors. This CDR3 spans 14 amino acids. In germline, CDR1 is SGHRS, CDR2 YFSETQ. Trimming removed 4 bases from V and 5 bases from J; junction bases left unmatched: 6. Broader study findings: Researchers had no immune exposure information except CMV serostatus available. A link between a missense DCLRE1C variant and TCR beta V- and J-gene trimming emerged from a later analysis. About 87% or about 30% of the time was how often most TCR beta V segments were productive, according to an earlier analysis.

The PCR employed 60 Vbeta primers together with 13 Jbeta primers. TCRdb keeps only in-frame clones here, not all; method: immunoSEQ multiplex PCR. The table includes some 130,000 clones, roughly three quarters detected once. On this clone itself: Its specificity is unknown.

The chain employs TRBV5-1 and TRBJ2-3; 8 nucleotides align to TRBD1. The clonotype comes from a woman aged 40 to 49 in good health and CMV-seronegative. Sequencing was performed on PBMCs. The CDR3 DNA sequence: TGCGCCAGCAGCATAGGGACAGGACAAGATACGCAGTATTTT. This encodes CASSIGTGQDTQYF.